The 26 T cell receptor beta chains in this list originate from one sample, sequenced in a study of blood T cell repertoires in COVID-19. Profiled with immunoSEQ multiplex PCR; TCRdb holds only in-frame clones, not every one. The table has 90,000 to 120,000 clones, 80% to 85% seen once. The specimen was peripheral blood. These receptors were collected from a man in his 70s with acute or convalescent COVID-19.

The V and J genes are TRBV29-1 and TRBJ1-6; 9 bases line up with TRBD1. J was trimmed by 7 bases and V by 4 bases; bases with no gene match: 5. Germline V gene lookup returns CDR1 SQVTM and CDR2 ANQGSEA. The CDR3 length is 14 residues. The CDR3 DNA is TGCAGCGTTGGGGGGGGGACAGGGAATTCACCCCTCCACTTT. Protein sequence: CSVGGGTGNSPLHF.

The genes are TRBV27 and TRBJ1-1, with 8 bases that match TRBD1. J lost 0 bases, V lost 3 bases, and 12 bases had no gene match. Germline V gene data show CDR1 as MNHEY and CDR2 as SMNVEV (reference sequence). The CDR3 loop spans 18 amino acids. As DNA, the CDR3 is TGTGCCAGCAGTTTCAGCATGAGGACAGGGCGCATGAACACTGAAGCTTTCTTT. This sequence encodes CASSFSMRTGRMNTEAFF.

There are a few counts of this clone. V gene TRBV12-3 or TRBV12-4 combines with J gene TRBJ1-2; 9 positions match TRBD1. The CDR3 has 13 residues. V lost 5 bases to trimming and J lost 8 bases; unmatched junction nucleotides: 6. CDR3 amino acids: CASSPGTGQGYTF. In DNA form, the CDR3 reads TGTGCCAGCAGTCCCGGGACAGGGCAGGGCTACACCTTC.

In DNA form, the CDR3 reads TGCGCCAGCAGCTTGTCCGGGACAGGGGCTGGGGGCTACACCTTC. Translated: CASSLSGTGAGGYTF. The chain combines TRBV5-1 with TRBJ1-2; 10 bases fit TRBD1. CDR1 is SGHRS, CDR2 YFSETQ, per germline. The length of the CDR3 is 15 residues. The trim removed 1 base at V and 8 bases at J, leaving 8 bases unmatched.

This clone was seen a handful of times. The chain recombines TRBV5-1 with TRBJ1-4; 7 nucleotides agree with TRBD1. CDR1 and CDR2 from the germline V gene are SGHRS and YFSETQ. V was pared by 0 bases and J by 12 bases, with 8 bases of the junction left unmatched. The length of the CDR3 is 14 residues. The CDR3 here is CASSLGYRTGELFF. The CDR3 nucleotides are TGCGCCAGCAGCTTGGGATATAGGACAGGAGAACTGTTTTTT.

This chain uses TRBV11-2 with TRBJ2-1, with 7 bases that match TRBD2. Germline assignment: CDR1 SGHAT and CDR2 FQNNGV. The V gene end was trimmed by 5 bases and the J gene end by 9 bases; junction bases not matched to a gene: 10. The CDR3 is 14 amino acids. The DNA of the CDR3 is TGTGCCAGCAGCCTCGGGGCGGGGGTTGGTGAGCAGTTCTTC. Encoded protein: CASSLGAGVGEQFF.

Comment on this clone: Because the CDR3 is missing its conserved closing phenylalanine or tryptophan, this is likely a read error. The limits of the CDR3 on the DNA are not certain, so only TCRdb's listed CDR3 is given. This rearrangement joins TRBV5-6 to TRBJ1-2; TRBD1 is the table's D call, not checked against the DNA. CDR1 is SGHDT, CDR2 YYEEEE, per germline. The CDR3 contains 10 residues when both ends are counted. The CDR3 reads CASSLRPGAL.

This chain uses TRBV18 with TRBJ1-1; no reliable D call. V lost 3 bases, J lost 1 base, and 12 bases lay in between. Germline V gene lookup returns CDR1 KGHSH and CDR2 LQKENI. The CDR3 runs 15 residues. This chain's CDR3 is CASSPSSQPNTEAFF. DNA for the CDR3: TGTGCCAGCTCACCCTCGTCACAGCCGAACACTGAAGCTTTCTTT.

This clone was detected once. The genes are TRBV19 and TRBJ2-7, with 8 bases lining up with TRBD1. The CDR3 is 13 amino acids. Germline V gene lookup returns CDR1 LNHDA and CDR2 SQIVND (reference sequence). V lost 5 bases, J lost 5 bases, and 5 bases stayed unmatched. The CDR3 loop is CASSGQGAHEQYF. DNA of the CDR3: TGTGCCAGTAGTGGCCAGGGGGCCCACGAGCAGTACTTC.

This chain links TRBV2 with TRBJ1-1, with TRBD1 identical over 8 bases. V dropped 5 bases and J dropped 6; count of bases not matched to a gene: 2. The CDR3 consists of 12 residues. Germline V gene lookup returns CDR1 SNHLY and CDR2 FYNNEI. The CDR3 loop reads CASSQTGAEAFF. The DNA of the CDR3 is TGTGCCAGCAGTCAGACAGGGGCTGAAGCTTTCTTT.

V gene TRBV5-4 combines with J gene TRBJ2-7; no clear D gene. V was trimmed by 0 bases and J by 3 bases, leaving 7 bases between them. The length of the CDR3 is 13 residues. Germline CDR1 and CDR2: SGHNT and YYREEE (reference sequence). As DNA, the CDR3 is TGTGCCAGCAGCTTGGACGGTCTCTACGAGCAGTACTTC. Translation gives CASSLDGLYEQYF.

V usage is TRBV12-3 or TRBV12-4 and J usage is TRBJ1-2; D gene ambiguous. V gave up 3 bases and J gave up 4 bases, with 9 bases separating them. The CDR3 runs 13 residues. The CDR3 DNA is TGTGCCAGCAGTTTTGAGGGTTCCTATGGCTACACCTTC. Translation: CASSFEGSYGYTF.

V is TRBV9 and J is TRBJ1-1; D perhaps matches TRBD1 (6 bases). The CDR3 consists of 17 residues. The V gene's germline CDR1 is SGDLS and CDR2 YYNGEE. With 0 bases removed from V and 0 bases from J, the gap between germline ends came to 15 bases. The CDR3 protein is CASSVDFRGPLNTEAFF. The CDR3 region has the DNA TGTGCCAGCAGCGTAGACTTCAGGGGCCCCTTGAACACTGAAGCTTTCTTT.

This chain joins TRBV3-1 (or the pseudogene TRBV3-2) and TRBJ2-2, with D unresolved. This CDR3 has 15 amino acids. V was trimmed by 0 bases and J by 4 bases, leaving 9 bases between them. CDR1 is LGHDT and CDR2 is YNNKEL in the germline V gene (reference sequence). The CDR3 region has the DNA TGTGCCAGCAGCCAAGATCCTCAGGTCACCGGGGAGCTGTTTTTT. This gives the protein CASSQDPQVTGELFF.

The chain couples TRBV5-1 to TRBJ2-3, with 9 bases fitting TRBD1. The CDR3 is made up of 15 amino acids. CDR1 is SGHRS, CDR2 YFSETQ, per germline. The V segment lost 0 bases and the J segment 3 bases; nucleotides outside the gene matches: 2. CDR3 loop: CASSLGDRATDTQYF. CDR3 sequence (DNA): TGCGCCAGCAGCTTGGGGGACAGGGCGACAGATACGCAGTATTTT. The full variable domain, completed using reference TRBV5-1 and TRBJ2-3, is KAGVTQTPRYLIKTRGQQVTLSCSPISGHRSVSWYQQTPGQGLQFLFEYFSETQRNKGNFPGRFSGRQFSNSRSEMNVSTLELGDSALYLCASSLGDRATDTQYFGPGTRLTVL.

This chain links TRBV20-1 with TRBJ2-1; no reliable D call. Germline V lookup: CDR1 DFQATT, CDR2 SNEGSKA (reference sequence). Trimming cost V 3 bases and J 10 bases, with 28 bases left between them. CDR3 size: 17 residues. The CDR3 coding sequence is TGCAGTGCTAGTGGCGACCCTTACAGATTCAGTCAGAGAGAGCAGTTCTTC. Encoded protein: CSASGDPYRFSQREQFF.

The CDR3 is CASSSRGQFF. CDR3 sequence (DNA): TGTGCCAGCAGTAGTCGAGGGCAGTTCTTC. V usage is TRBV7-9 and J usage is TRBJ2-1; D ambiguous. This CDR3 comprises 10 residues. V was shortened by 6 bases and J by 12 bases, with 9 bases between the two germline ends. Germline values: CDR1 SEHNR, CDR2 FQNEAQ (reference sequence). Based on the CDR3 plus reference TRBV7-9 and TRBJ2-1, the full variable domain is DTGVSQNPRHKITKRGQNVTFRCDPISEHNRLYWYRQTLGQGPEFLTYFQNEAQLEKSRLLSDRFSAERPKGSFSTLEIQRTEQGDSAMYLCASSSRGQFFGPGTRLTVL.

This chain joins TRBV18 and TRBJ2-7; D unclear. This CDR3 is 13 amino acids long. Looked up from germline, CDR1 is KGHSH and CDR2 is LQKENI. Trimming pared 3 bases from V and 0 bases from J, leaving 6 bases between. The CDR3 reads CASSPGPSYEQYF. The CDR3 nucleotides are TGTGCCAGCTCACCTGGCCCCTCCTACGAGCAGTACTTC.

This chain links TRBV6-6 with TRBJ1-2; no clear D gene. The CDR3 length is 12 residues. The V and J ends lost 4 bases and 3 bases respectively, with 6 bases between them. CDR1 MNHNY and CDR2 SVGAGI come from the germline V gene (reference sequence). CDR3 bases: TGTGCCAGCAGTTCCCAGGACTATGGCTACACCTTC. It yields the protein CASSSQDYGYTF.

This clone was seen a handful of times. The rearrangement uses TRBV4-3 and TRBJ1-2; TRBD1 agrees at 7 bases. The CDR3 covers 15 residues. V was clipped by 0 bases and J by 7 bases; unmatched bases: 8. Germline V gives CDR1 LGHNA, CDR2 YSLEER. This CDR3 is CASSQEQGGAGGYTF. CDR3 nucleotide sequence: TGCGCCAGCAGCCAAGAGCAGGGGGGCGCAGGTGGCTACACCTTC.

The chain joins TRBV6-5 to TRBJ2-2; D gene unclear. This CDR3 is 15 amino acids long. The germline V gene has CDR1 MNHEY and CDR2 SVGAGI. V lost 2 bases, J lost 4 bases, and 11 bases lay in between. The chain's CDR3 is CASSYASQTTGELFF. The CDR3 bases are TGTGCCAGCAGTTACGCGTCACAGACCACCGGGGAGCTGTTTTTT.

The CDR3 protein is CASSQVVIGGNRGGYTF. The CDR3 DNA reads as TGTGCCAGCAGCCAAGTGGTCATTGGGGGGAATCGAGGGGGCTACACCTTC. V usage is TRBV3-1 (or the pseudogene TRBV3-2) and J usage is TRBJ1-2; TRBD1 is a possible D gene (5 bases). The CDR3 contains 17 residues. The germline V gene encodes CDR1 LGHDT and CDR2 YNNKEL (reference sequence). The V end was cut by 1 base, the J end by 8 bases, with 23 bases between.

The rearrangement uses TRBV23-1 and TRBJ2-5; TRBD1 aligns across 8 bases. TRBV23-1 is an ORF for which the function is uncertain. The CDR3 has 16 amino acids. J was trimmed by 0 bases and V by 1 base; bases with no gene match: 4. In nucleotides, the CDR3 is TGCGCCAGCAGTCAATTCACAGGGGGTCACCAAGAGACCCAGTACTTC. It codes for CASSQFTGGHQETQYF.

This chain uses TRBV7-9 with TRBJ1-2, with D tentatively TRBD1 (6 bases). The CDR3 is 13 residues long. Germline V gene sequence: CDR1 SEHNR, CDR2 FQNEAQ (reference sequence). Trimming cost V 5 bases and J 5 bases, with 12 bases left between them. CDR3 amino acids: CASSRDNSYGYTF. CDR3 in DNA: TGTGCCAGCAGCCGGGACAATTCGTATGGCTACACCTTC.

The CDR3 reads CASSILDRVGYGYTF. CDR3 DNA: TGTGCCAGTAGTATCCTGGACAGGGTGGGATATGGCTACACCTTC. This chain joins TRBV19 and TRBJ1-2; TRBD1 aligns across 8 bases. CDR3 size: 15 residues. Trimming at V came to 3 bases and at J to 5 bases, leaving 8 bases not matched to a gene. Germline V gene data show CDR1 as LNHDA and CDR2 as SQIVND (reference sequence).

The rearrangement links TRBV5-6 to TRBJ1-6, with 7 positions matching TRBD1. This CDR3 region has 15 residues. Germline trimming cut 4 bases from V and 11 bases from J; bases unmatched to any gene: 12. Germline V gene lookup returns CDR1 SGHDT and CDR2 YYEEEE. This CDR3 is CASSLRGPKSTPLHF. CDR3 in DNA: TGTGCCAGCAGCCTTAGGGGGCCGAAAAGTACACCCCTCCACTTT. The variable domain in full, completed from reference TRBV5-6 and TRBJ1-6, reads DAGVTQSPTHLIKTRGQQVTLRCSPKSGHDTVSWYQQALGQGPQFIFQYYEEEERQRGNFPDRFSGHQFPNYSSELNVNALLLGDSALYLCASSLRGPKSTPLHFGNGTRLTVT.